This T cell receptor (beta chain) was sequenced during a study of cytomegalovirus exposure and HLA in healthy donors. Turning to the study itself: The use of the same platform for the approximately 110 validation repertoires and the approximately 690 first-cohort repertoires was reported by a later analysis. General study findings and limits: Cytomegalovirus-associated TCR beta chains were listed, numbering 150 to 200. Three of the chains that were CMV-associated were confirmed in vitro to be specific for CMV antigens.

The method was immunoSEQ multiplex PCR; TCRdb's version includes in-frame clones alone and lacks a portion of them. The sample has under 150,000 clones, roughly 86% seen once. With regard to this clone: Antigen unknown.

CDR1 MDHEN and CDR2 SYDVKM come from the germline V gene. The CDR3 totals 14 residues. V shed 2 bases and J shed 4 bases, with 9 bases lying between them. The TCR comes from a woman under 40 in good health and CMV-seronegative. The chain carries TRBV28 and TRBJ1-3, with D hard to call. Material for sequencing was PBMCs. CDR3 sequence reads: CASSLRGHGNTIYF. The CDR3 nucleotides read TGTGCCAGCAGTTTAAGAGGGCACGGAAACACCATATATTTT.